These 8 T cell receptor beta chains originate from one sample sequenced in a study of blood T cell repertoires in COVID-19. Here immunoSEQ multiplex PCR was the method, and the copy in TCRdb shows in-frame clones only, minus some. Of approximately 31,000 clones in the sample, approximately 89% were seen once. The sequenced sample was peripheral blood. These receptors were obtained from a man older than 75 with acute or convalescent COVID-19.

The chain has TRBV19 and TRBJ1-2; D uncertain. CDR3 length: 14 amino acids. Trimming left V 5 bases short and J 4 bases short, with 14 bases between. Per germline, CDR1 LNHDA and CDR2 SQIVND (reference sequence). The CDR3 DNA reads as TGTGCCAGTAGTCGCACACCCCTAGTCTATGGCTACACCTTC. The encoded protein is CASSRTPLVYGYTF.

The chain couples TRBV18 to TRBJ2-7, with D possibly being TRBD2 (5 bases). V was trimmed by 3 bases and J by 2 bases, leaving 11 bases between them. CDR3 size: 14 residues. The V gene's germline CDR1 is KGHSH and CDR2 LQKENI. CDR3 sequence: CASSPGSGPYEQYF. The CDR3 DNA reads TGTGCCAGCTCACCGGGAAGCGGTCCCTACGAGCAGTACTTC.

On this clone: One junction end disagrees with the germline gene, perhaps due to a read error. The chain uses TRBV5-1 and TRBJ1-6, with D possibly TRBD1 on 5 matching bases. The CDR3 spans 15 residues. CDR1 is SGHRS and CDR2 is YFSETQ in the germline V gene. In nucleotides, the CDR3 is TGCGCCAGCACCTTGGGGCCCTTATTGGATTCACCCCTCCACTTT. It yields the protein CASTLGPLLDSPLHF. The variable domain in full, completed from reference TRBV5-1 and TRBJ1-6, reads KAGVTQTPRYLIKTRGQQVTLSCSPISGHRSVSWYQQTPGQGLQFLFEYFSETQRNKGNFPGRFSGRQFSNSRSEMNVSTLELGDSALYLCASTLGPLLDSPLHFGNGTRLTVT.

This clone appeared a single time. The chain has TRBV20-1 and TRBJ2-1; weak D call: TRBD2 (5 bases). Trimming removed 0 bases from V and 15 bases from J, with 12 bases in between. The CDR3 is made up of 11 amino acids. CDR1 and CDR2 (germline): DFQATT, SNEGSKA (reference sequence). As DNA, the CDR3 is TGCAGTGCTAGAGATTTAGGACTCCCGTTCTTC. Translation: CSARDLGLPFF.

V and J are TRBV3-1 (or the pseudogene TRBV3-2) and TRBJ1-5; 10 bases align to TRBD1. V shed 4 bases, J shed 16 bases, and the junction held 10 bases outside the gene matches. CDR3 length: 13 amino acids. In germline, CDR1 is LGHDT, CDR2 YNNKEL (reference sequence). The CDR3 DNA is TGTGCCAGCAGCCGAAGACAGGGGGCTCCTGAACATTTT. This encodes CASSRRQGAPEHF.

The chain links TRBV5-1 to TRBJ2-7, with TRBD1 as a possible D gene (6 bases). The CDR3 covers 13 residues. The V gene's germline CDR1 is SGHRS and CDR2 YFSETQ. V was clipped by 0 bases and J by 3 bases, with 7 bases between them. The CDR3 loop reads CASSLEQGYEQYF. The CDR3 region has the DNA TGCGCCAGCAGCTTGGAACAGGGCTACGAGCAGTACTTC.

The sample holds one count of this clone. The genes are TRBV11-3 and TRBJ2-1; D is possibly TRBD2 (6 bases). Between the trimmed V and J ends, which lost 5 bases and 10 bases, there was a span of 15 bases. The CDR3 sequence is 13 residues long. Germline CDR1 reads SGHNT; CDR2 reads YENEEA. The DNA of the CDR3 is TGTGCCAGCAGCCTGGAGATTGCGGGAGAGCAGTTCTTC. This gives the protein CASSLEIAGEQFF.

The chain is built from TRBV9 and TRBJ2-3; 7 bases line up with TRBD1. Germline V gene lookup returns CDR1 SGDLS and CDR2 YYNGEE. The CDR3 totals 15 residues. V shed 5 bases and J 3 bases; nucleotides not matched to a gene: 9. The CDR3 protein is CASSTGTVITDTQYF. The CDR3 DNA reads as TGTGCCAGCAGTACCGGGACAGTAATTACAGATACGCAGTATTTT. The variable domain in full, with the rest retrieved from reference TRBV9 and TRBJ2-3, is DSGVTQTPKHLITATGQRVTLRCSPRSGDLSVYWYQQSLDQGLQFLIQYYNGEERAKGNILERFSAQQFPDLHSELNLSSLELGDSALYFCASSTGTVITDTQYFGPGTRLTVL.